The sequence of this TCR beta chain was determined in a study of blood T cell repertoires in COVID-19. Germline values: CDR1 KGHSH, CDR2 LQKENI. This CDR3 has 15 residues. TCRdb's copy holds only in-frame clones and misses some; the assay was immunoSEQ multiplex PCR. This sample has around 300,000 clones, with around 86% found just once. Worth noting for this clone: A read error may account for a junction end that differs from germline.

The chain is built from TRBV18 and TRBJ1-1, with 9 nucleotides matching TRBD1. Sequenced: peripheral blood. The sequence came from a woman younger than 45 with active or convalescent COVID-19. CDR3 sequence: CASSPRTGDGTEAFF. In DNA, the CDR3 is TGTGCCAGCTCCCCACGGACAGGGGATGGTACTGAAGCTTTCTTT.